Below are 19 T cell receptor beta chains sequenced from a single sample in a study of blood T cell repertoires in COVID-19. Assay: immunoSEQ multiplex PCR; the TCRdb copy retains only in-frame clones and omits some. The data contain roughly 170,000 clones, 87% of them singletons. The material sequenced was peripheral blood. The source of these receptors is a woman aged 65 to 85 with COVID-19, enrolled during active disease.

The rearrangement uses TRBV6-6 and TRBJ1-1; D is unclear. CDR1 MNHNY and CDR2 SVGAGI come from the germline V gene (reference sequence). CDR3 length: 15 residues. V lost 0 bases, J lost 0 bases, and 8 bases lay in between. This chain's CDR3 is CASSYSRNMNTEAFF. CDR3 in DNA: TGTGCCAGCAGTTACTCGCGGAACATGAACACTGAAGCTTTCTTT.

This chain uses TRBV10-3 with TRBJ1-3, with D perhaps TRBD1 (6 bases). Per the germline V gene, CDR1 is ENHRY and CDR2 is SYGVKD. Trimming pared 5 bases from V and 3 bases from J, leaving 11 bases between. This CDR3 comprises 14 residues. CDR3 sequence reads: CAISSRGDGNTIYF. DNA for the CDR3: TGTGCCATCAGTTCCAGGGGCGATGGAAACACCATATATTTT.

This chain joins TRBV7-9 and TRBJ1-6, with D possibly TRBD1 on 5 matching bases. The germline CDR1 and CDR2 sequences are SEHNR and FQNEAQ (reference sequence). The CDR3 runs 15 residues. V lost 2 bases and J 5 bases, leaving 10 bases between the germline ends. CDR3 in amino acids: CASSLNRQNNSPLHF. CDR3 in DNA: TGTGCCAGCAGCTTAAATCGACAGAATAATTCACCCCTCCACTTT.

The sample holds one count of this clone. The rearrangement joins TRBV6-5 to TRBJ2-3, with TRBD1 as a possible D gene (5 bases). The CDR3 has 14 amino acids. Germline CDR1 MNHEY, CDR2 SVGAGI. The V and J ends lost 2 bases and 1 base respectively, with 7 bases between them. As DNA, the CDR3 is TGTGCCAGCAGTTACAGGGGCCGCACAGATACGCAGTATTTT. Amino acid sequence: CASSYRGRTDTQYF.

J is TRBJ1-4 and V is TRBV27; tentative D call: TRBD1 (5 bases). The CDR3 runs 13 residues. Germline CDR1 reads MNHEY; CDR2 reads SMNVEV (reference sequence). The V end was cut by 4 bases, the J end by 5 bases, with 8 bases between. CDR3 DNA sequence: TGTGCCAGCAGTTCGCGACAGAATGAAAAACTGTTTTTT. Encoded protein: CASSSRQNEKLFF.

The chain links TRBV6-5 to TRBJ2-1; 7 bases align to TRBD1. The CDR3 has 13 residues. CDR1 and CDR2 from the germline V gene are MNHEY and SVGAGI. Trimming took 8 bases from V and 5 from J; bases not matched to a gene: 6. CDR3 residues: CASRTGLNNEQFF. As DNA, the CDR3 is TGTGCCAGCCGGACAGGCCTAAACAATGAGCAGTTCTTC.

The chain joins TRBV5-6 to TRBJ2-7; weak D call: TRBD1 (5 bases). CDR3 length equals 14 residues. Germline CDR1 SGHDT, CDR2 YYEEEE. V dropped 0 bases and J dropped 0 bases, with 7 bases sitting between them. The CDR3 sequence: CASSLGQSSYEQYF. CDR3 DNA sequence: TGTGCCAGCAGCTTGGGACAGAGCTCCTACGAGCAGTACTTC.

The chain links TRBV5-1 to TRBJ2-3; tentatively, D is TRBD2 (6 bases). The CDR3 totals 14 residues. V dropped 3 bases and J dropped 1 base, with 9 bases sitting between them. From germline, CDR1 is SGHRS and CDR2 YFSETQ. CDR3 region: CASSSLAGTDTQYF. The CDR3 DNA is TGCGCCAGCAGCTCGTTAGCGGGCACAGATACGCAGTATTTT.

The chain's CDR3 is CACNKGQGGSYEQYF. CDR3 bases: TGTGCCTGCAATAAGGGACAGGGGGGCTCCTACGAGCAGTACTTC. The rearrangement uses TRBV30 and TRBJ2-7, with TRBD1 matching 11 bases. With V trimmed by 6 bases and J by 0 bases, 7 bases remained unmatched. Germline V CDR1 and CDR2: GTSNPN, SVGIG (reference sequence). The CDR3 spans 15 residues.

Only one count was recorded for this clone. DNA of the CDR3: TGTGCCAGCGTTCCCGATCACATAAATGAAGCTTTCTTT. This sequence encodes CASVPDHINEAFF. The V call is TRBV2, the J call TRBJ1-1; D unresolved. Germline CDR1 SNHLY, CDR2 FYNNEI. Trimming pared 8 bases from V and 7 bases from J, leaving 17 bases between. This CDR3 comprises 13 residues.

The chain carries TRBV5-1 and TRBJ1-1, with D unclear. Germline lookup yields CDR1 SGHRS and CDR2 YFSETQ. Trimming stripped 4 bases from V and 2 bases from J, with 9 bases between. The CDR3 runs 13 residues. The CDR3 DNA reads TGCGCCAGCAGCCCAACGGGAAACACTGAAGCTTTCTTT. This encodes CASSPTGNTEAFF.

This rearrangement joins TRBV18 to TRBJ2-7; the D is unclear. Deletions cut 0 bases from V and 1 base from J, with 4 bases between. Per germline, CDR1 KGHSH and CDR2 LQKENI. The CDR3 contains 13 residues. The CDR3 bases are TGTGCCAGCTCACCACCGAGTTCCTACGAGCAGTACTTC. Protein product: CASSPPSSYEQYF.

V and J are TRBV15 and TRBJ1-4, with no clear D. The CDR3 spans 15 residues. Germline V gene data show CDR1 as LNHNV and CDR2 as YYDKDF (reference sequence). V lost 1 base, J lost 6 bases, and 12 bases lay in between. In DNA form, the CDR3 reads TGTGCCACCAGCAGAGGTGTGTTGGAGGATGAAAAACTGTTTTTT. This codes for CATSRGVLEDEKLFF.

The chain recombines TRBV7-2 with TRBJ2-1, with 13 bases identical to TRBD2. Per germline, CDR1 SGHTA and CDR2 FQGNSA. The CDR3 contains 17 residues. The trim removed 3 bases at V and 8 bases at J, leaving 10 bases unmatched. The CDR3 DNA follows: TGTGCCAGCAGCTTGGGGACTAGCGGGGAGATCGGGCATGAGCAGTTCTTC. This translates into CASSLGTSGEIGHEQFF.

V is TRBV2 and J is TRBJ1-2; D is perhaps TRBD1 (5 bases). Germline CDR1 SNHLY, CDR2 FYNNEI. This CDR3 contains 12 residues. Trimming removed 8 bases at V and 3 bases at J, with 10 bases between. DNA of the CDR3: TGTGCCAGCGGGGCACGAGACTATGGCTACACCTTC. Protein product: CASGARDYGYTF.

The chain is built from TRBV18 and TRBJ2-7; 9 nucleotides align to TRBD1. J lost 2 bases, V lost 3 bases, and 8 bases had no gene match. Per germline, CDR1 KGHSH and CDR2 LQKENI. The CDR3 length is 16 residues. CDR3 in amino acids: CASSPSPDRGAYEQYF. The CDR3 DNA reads TGTGCCAGCTCACCTTCCCCGGACAGGGGTGCCTACGAGCAGTACTTC.

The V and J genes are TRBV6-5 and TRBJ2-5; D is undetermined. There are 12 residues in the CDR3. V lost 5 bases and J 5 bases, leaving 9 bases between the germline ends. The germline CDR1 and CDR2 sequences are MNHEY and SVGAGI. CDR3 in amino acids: CASSRSLETQYF. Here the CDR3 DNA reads TGTGCCAGCAGTCGTAGTTTGGAGACCCAGTACTTC.

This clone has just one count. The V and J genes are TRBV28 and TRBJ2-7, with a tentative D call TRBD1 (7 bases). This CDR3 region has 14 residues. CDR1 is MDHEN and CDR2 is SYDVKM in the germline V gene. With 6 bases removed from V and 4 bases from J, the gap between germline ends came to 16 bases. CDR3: CASRRDSLKYEQYF. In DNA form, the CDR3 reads TGTGCCAGCAGGCGGGACAGTCTCAAGTACGAGCAGTACTTC.

Here the CDR3 DNA reads TGTGCCAGCTCACCAGACAGGGATGAAAAACTGTTTTTT. Protein: CASSPDRDEKLFF. This chain joins TRBV18 and TRBJ1-4; 7 nucleotides align to TRBD1. V lost 2 bases, J lost 6 bases, and 0 bases stayed unmatched. Germline V CDR1 and CDR2: KGHSH, LQKENI. CDR3 length: 13 amino acids.